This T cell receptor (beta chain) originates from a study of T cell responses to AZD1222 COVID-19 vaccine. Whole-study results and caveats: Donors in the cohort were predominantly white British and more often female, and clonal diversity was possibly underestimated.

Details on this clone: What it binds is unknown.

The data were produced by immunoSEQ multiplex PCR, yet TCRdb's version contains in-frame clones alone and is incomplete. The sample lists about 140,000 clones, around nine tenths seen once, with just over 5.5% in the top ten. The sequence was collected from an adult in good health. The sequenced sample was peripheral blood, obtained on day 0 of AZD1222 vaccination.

The CDR3 protein is CASSLGISGANVLTF. CDR3 sequence (DNA): TGTGCCAGCAGCCTAGGTATTTCTGGGGCCAACGTCCTGACTTTC. The chain couples TRBV6-5 to TRBJ2-6; D remains ambiguous. This CDR3 is built from 15 residues. The germline CDR1 and CDR2 sequences are MNHEY and SVGAGI. The V end was cut by 6 bases, the J end by 1 base, with 10 bases between.